The 29 T cell receptor beta chains given below trace back to one sample, sequenced in a study of blood T cell repertoires in COVID-19. TCRdb's copy holds only in-frame clones and misses some; the assay was immunoSEQ multiplex PCR. The sample consists of roughly 200,000 clones, approximately 86% of them appearing once. Sequencing used PBMCs or T cells enriched from blood (not recorded which). Receptors were obtained from a woman aged 40-49 years with acute COVID-19.

The rearrangement links TRBV4-1 to TRBJ2-1; TRBD2 agrees at 8 bases. V was pared by 0 bases and J by 5 bases, with 12 bases of the junction left unmatched. CDR3 length equals 18 residues. The germline CDR1 and CDR2 sequences are MGHRA and YSYEKL. The DNA for the CDR3 is TGCGCCAGCAGCCAAGATCCCCGACCGGGGGGGGGCCACAATGAGCAGTTCTTC. It yields the protein CASSQDPRPGGGHNEQFF.

This sequence joins TRBV18 and TRBJ2-5; TRBD2 matches 11 bases. The CDR3 loop spans 17 amino acids. The junction had 8 bases not matched to a gene; V was cut back by 4 bases and J by 1 base. Germline CDR1 reads KGHSH; CDR2 reads LQKENI. The CDR3 DNA is TGTGCCAGCTCACTTACTCCGACTAGCGGGGCCCAAGAGACCCAGTACTTC. Its translation: CASSLTPTSGAQETQYF.

The V and J genes are TRBV25-1 and TRBJ1-1; maybe TRBD1 (5 bases). CDR1 is MGHDK, CDR2 SYGVNS, per germline. V was trimmed by 1 base and J by 8 bases, leaving 11 bases between them. CDR3 size: 13 residues. CDR3 amino acids: CASSESGRTEAFF. The CDR3 coding sequence is TGTGCCAGCAGTGAATCGGGCCGGACAGAAGCTTTCTTT. The whole variable domain, remainder taken from reference TRBV25-1 and TRBJ1-1, is EADIYQTPRYLVIGTGKKITLECSQTMGHDKMYWYQQDPGMELHLIHYSYGVNSTEKGDLSSESTVSRIRTEHFPLTLESARPSHTSQYLCASSESGRTEAFFGQGTRLTVV.

This chain links TRBV3-1 (or the pseudogene TRBV3-2) with TRBJ2-1; no firm D call. CDR1 is LGHDT and CDR2 is YNNKEL in the germline V gene (reference sequence). CDR3 length: 15 residues. V lost 0 bases and J lost 0, with 6 bases in between. CDR3 amino acids: CASSQERISYNEQFF. CDR3 nucleotide sequence: TGTGCCAGCAGCCAAGAGCGGATCTCCTACAATGAGCAGTTCTTC.

The V gene is TRBV7-8, the J gene TRBJ1-5; 7 bases align to TRBD1. This CDR3 has 15 amino acids. The germline gives CDR1 SGHVS, CDR2 FQNEAQ. V trimming: 5 bases; J trimming: 7 bases; junction bases outside the gene matches: 11. CDR3 nucleotide sequence: TGTGCCAGCAGCGCGGGACAGCATGAAGGGCAGCCCCAGCATTTT. This codes for CASSAGQHEGQPQHF.

The chain carries TRBV27 and TRBJ2-1; 7 bases are shared with TRBD1. Germline CDR1 is MNHEY and CDR2 is SMNVEV (reference sequence). This CDR3 contains 14 residues. The trim removed 5 bases at V and 7 bases at J, leaving 8 bases unmatched. CDR3 bases: TGTGCCAGCAGTAGGACAGGATCTGGGAATGAGCAGTTCTTC. Translated: CASSRTGSGNEQFF.

This chain links TRBV5-6 with TRBJ2-4; 8 nucleotides match TRBD2. Germline-derived CDR1 and CDR2 are SGHDT and YYEEEE. The V gene end was trimmed by 1 base and the J gene end by 10 bases; junction bases not matched to a gene: 7. The CDR3 runs 14 residues. The CDR3 region has the DNA TGTGCCAGCAGCTTGACTAGCGGTGGAGGGATTCAGTACTTC. This translates into CASSLTSGGGIQYF.

This clone was recorded once. Within the sample, other DNA sequences also encode this same CDR3. The chain is built from TRBV28 and TRBJ1-4; D might be TRBD1 (6 bases). CDR1 and CDR2 from the germline V gene are MDHEN and SYDVKM. The germline V and J ends were trimmed by 8 bases and 5 bases, with 12 bases remaining between them. This CDR3 has 13 residues. The CDR3 coding sequence is TGTGCCAGCCTAGGGGGGGGGAATGAAAAACTGTTTTTT. It codes for CASLGGGNEKLFF.

This clone was seen only once. The genes are TRBV10-2 and TRBJ1-5; a possible D gene is TRBD1 (6 bases). CDR1 and CDR2 (germline): WSHSY, SAAADI. Trimming removed 6 bases at V and 0 bases at J, with 12 bases between. This CDR3 spans 15 amino acids. The CDR3 protein is CASREDSHSNQPQHF. DNA for the CDR3: TGCGCCAGCAGAGAGGACAGCCATAGCAATCAGCCCCAGCATTTT.

In the case of this clone: Other nucleotide sequences from this sample produce the same CDR3. The V gene is TRBV3-1 (or the pseudogene TRBV3-2), the J gene TRBJ1-2; D remains unclear. V was cut by 1 base and J by 5 bases, with 5 bases left in between. Germline-derived CDR1 and CDR2 are LGHDT and YNNKEL (reference sequence). The CDR3 has 12 amino acids. This chain's CDR3 is CASSQAGYGYTF. CDR3 in DNA: TGTGCCAGCAGCCAAGCCGGGTATGGCTACACCTTC.

The chain joins TRBV13 to TRBJ2-7; 9 nucleotides agree with TRBD1. The CDR3 loop spans 15 amino acids. Germline values: CDR1 PRHDT, CDR2 FYEKMQ (reference sequence). The V and J ends lost 6 bases and 5 bases, in that order; junction bases with no gene match: 11. CDR3 residues: CASSSRPGQGNEQYF. For the CDR3, the DNA is TGTGCCAGCAGTTCCCGTCCGGGACAGGGTAACGAGCAGTACTTC.

The genes are TRBV28 and TRBJ1-1; no clear D. The CDR3 contains 15 residues. Trimming left V 2 bases short and J 8 bases short, with 18 bases between. Germline-derived CDR1 and CDR2 are MDHEN and SYDVKM. The chain's CDR3 is CASSLSVSGGREAFF. The CDR3 DNA sequence: TGTGCCAGCAGTTTAAGTGTTTCAGGTGGCAGGGAAGCTTTCTTT.

The rearrangement links TRBV24-1 to TRBJ2-3, with 14 bases fitting TRBD2. The CDR3 has 18 amino acids. From germline, CDR1 is KGHDR and CDR2 SFDVKD. The V segment lost 4 bases and the J segment 6 bases; nucleotides outside the gene matches: 11. CDR3 in amino acids: CATSDPYGLAGGGDTQYF. The CDR3 DNA reads as TGTGCCACCAGTGACCCTTACGGACTAGCGGGAGGAGGGGATACGCAGTATTTT.

The rearrangement uses TRBV2 and TRBJ2-5; TRBD2 agrees at 8 bases. The ends lost 5 bases at V and 2 bases at J; junction bases unmatched: 4. CDR3 size: 14 residues. Germline V gene data show CDR1 as SNHLY and CDR2 as FYNNEI. The CDR3 nucleotides are TGTGCCAGCAGTACCTCGGGAGGGCAAGAGACCCAGTACTTC. Translating gives CASSTSGGQETQYF.

The chain couples TRBV28 to TRBJ2-7; tentatively, D is TRBD1 (6 bases). Trimming shortened V by 6 bases and J by 1 base, and 10 bases separated the two germline ends. This CDR3 has 13 residues. Germline V gene sequence: CDR1 MDHEN, CDR2 SYDVKM. CDR3 in DNA: TGTGCCAGCAGGCAGACAGGATCCTACGAGCAGTACTTC. Its translation is CASRQTGSYEQYF.

This clone was seen a single time. The chain employs TRBV19 and TRBJ2-5; 10 positions agree with TRBD2. CDR3 length equals 15 residues. V dropped 6 bases and J dropped 0; count of bases not matched to a gene: 4. Per germline, CDR1 LNHDA and CDR2 SQIVND (reference sequence). This chain's CDR3 is CASSPGLAHQETQYF. The CDR3 bases are TGTGCCAGTAGCCCGGGACTAGCGCACCAAGAGACCCAGTACTTC.

The chain joins TRBV5-1 to TRBJ2-1; D perhaps matches TRBD2 (6 bases). The CDR3 runs to 15 residues. CDR1 is SGHRS and CDR2 is YFSETQ in the germline V gene. The V end was cut by 3 bases, the J end by 5 bases, with 15 bases between. The CDR3 bases are TGCGCCAGCAGCTGGGGGGTTGGAAGGGACAATGAGCAGTTCTTC. Translated: CASSWGVGRDNEQFF.

The CDR3 region has the DNA TGTGCCAGCAGCTTAGAGTATGGGACAGGTTCCTTGGGCACTGAAGCTTTCTTT. It specifies CASSLEYGTGSLGTEAFF. The chain links TRBV11-3 to TRBJ1-1; TRBD1 aligns across 8 bases. Germline V lookup: CDR1 SGHNT, CDR2 YENEEA. Unmatched junction bases numbered 13, after V lost 0 bases and J lost 4 bases. The CDR3 sequence is 18 residues long.

CDR3 sequence reads: CASSPQEGDQPQHF. CDR3 nucleotide sequence: TGTGCCAGCTCACCCCAGGAAGGCGATCAGCCCCAGCATTTT. V gene TRBV18 combines with J gene TRBJ1-5; D gene ambiguous. The V gene's germline CDR1 is KGHSH and CDR2 LQKENI. CDR3 length: 14 residues. V lost 3 bases and J lost 5, with 11 bases in between.

This chain links TRBV19 with TRBJ2-1; TRBD1 aligns across 7 bases. The germline CDR1 and CDR2 sequences are LNHDA and SQIVND (reference sequence). CDR3 length equals 17 residues. The V and J ends lost 6 bases and 1 base, in that order; junction bases with no gene match: 12. CDR3 in DNA: TGTGCCAGTAGCCTAAGGGGGCAGCAATTTTCCTACAATGAGCAGTTCTTC. Translated, it gives CASSLRGQQFSYNEQFF. Together with reference TRBV19 and TRBJ2-1, the CDR3 gives the full variable domain: DGGITQSPKYLFRKEGQNVTLSCEQNLNHDAMYWYRQDPGQGLRLIYYSQIVNDFQKGDIAEGYSVSREKKESFPLTVTSAQKNPTAFYLCASSLRGQQFSYNEQFFGPGTRLTVL.

The chain carries TRBV30 and TRBJ2-7; D might be TRBD1 (6 bases). This CDR3 contains 12 residues. V lost 5 bases to trimming and J lost 2 bases, with 10 bases between them. Germline V CDR1 and CDR2: GTSNPN, SVGIG (reference sequence). CDR3 in DNA: TGTGCCTGGGGGGGCGTTACCTACGAGCAGTACTTC. Translated: CAWGGVTYEQYF.

V gene TRBV28 combines with J gene TRBJ2-1; unclear D gene. V lost 3 bases and J 2 bases, leaving 11 bases between the germline ends. Germline V gene data show CDR1 as MDHEN and CDR2 as SYDVKM. The CDR3 runs 15 residues. The CDR3 coding sequence is TGTGCCAGCAGTTTTACTGCAATCACCTACAATGAGCAGTTCTTC. It specifies CASSFTAITYNEQFF.

The chain couples TRBV9 to TRBJ2-3, with TRBD2 identical over 13 bases. From germline, CDR1 is SGDLS and CDR2 YYNGEE. CDR3 length: 16 amino acids. Losses at the gene ends were 2 bases for V and 4 bases for J; bases not matched to a gene: 4. In nucleotides, the CDR3 is TGTGCCAGCAGCGTTGGACTAGCGGGAGCGGCAGATACGCAGTATTTT. This encodes CASSVGLAGAADTQYF.

This clone was counted a few times. Within the sample, other DNA sequences also encode this same CDR3. This chain links TRBV5-6 with TRBJ1-1; 10 nucleotides line up with TRBD1. The germline CDR1 and CDR2 sequences are SGHDT and YYEEEE. The CDR3 covers 14 residues. V shed 3 bases and J 5 bases; nucleotides not matched to a gene: 4. CDR3 sequence: CASSWGQGWTEAFF. The CDR3 DNA is TGTGCCAGCAGCTGGGGACAGGGGTGGACTGAAGCTTTCTTT.

The DNA for the CDR3 is TGTGCCAGCAGTCCGGACAGAAACACCATATATTTT. Its translation: CASSPDRNTIYF. The chain combines TRBV12-3 or TRBV12-4 with TRBJ1-3; tentatively, D is TRBD1 (5 bases). V lost 5 bases and J 5 bases, leaving 7 bases between the germline ends. There are 12 residues in the CDR3.

This chain uses TRBV6-5 with TRBJ1-1; D unclear. The germline V and J ends were trimmed by 8 bases and 7 bases, with 23 bases remaining between them. The CDR3 consists of 15 residues. CDR1 MNHEY and CDR2 SVGAGI come from the germline V gene. CDR3 region: CASLPEGSGNREAFF. The CDR3 DNA is TGTGCCAGCCTGCCGGAGGGCAGTGGTAACCGTGAAGCTTTCTTT.

The V and J genes are TRBV28 and TRBJ2-7, with D maybe TRBD1 (5 bases). V shed 6 bases and J shed 3 bases, with 12 bases lying between them. Germline CDR1 is MDHEN and CDR2 is SYDVKM. The CDR3 covers 13 residues. The DNA for the CDR3 is TGTGCCAGCAGCAGGTCAAGGGGCTACGAGCAGTACTTC. Amino acids: CASSRSRGYEQYF.

The V gene is TRBV5-4, the J gene TRBJ2-3; tentatively, D is TRBD1 (6 bases). CDR3 length equals 16 residues. The V end lost 4 bases, the J end lost 2 bases, and 17 bases lay between the germline ends. CDR1 is SGHNT, CDR2 YYREEE, per germline (reference sequence). CDR3 protein: CASSVGTSHDTDTQYF. Written as DNA, the CDR3 is TGTGCCAGCAGCGTCGGGACATCCCACGACACAGATACGCAGTATTTT.

The V and J genes are TRBV30 and TRBJ2-5, with 12 bases aligning to TRBD2. Germline V gene lookup returns CDR1 GTSNPN and CDR2 SVGIG (reference sequence). J was trimmed by 7 bases and V by 1 base; bases with no gene match: 7. CDR3 length: 15 residues. The CDR3 coding sequence is TGTGCCTGGAGTGAAACTAGCGGGAGGTCGGGGACCCAGTACTTC. Translation gives CAWSETSGRSGTQYF.